What follows is one T cell receptor beta chain and its context. The CDR3 is 16 residues long. V lost 4 bases to trimming and J lost 5 bases, with 20 bases between them. Germline CDR1 is SGHTA and CDR2 is FQGNSA. The entry originates in a study of T cell changes during pregnancy in multiple sclerosis. Sequencing was performed with immunoSEQ multiplex PCR; in TCRdb, only in-frame clones are kept and a portion is missing. This table has 65,000 to 85,000 clones, around 90% appearing once. The V and J genes are TRBV7-2 and TRBJ2-5; D perhaps matches TRBD2 (6 bases). Sequences were derived from CD4+ T cells from peripheral blood mononuclear cells, sampled before pregnancy. The receptor's source is a female donor with multiple sclerosis, enrolled in a pregnancy study. In nucleotides, the CDR3 is TGTGCCAGCAGCTCCGCGGGGACGGGAGAGAGGGAGACCCAGTACTTC. Protein: CASSSAGTGERETQYF.